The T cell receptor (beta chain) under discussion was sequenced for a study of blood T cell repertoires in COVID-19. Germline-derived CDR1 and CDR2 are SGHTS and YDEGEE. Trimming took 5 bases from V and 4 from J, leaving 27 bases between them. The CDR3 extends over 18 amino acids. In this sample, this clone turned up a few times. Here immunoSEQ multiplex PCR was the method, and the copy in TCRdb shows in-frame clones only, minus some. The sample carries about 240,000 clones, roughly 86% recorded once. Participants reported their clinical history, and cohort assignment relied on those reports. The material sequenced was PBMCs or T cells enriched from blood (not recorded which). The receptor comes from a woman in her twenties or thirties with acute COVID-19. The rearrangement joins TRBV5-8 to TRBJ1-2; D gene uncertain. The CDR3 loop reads CASSLIVGGPSDGYGYTF. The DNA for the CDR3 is TGTGCCAGCAGTCTTATTGTGGGAGGACCGTCGGATGGCTATGGCTACACCTTC.